These T cell receptor beta chains were read from a single sample in a study of blood T cell repertoires in COVID-19. The data were produced by immunoSEQ multiplex PCR, yet TCRdb's version contains in-frame clones alone and is incomplete. The repertoire consists of about 230,000 clones, with over 75% occurring once and the leading ten covering 15% to 18%. Sequenced sample: PBMCs or T cells enriched from blood (not recorded which). The receptors come from a man aged 18 to 30 who had recovered from COVID-19. Each CDR3 is given with its conserved first and last residue. Fields, in order: J gene, D gene, V gene, CDR3 DNA, CDR3 protein. D genes are given only for firm matches.

J gene: TRBJ2-7
D gene: NA
V gene: TRBV6-5
CDR3 DNA: TGTGCCAGCAGCCGGGACTCTTTAAGCTCCTACGAGCAGTACTTC
CDR3 protein: CASSRDSLSSYEQYF

J gene: TRBJ1-2
D gene: TRBD1
V gene: TRBV19
CDR3 DNA: TGTGCCAGTACCGAACCCGGGACAGGGGGCTATGGCTACACCTTC
CDR3 protein: CASTEPGTGGYGYTF

J gene: TRBJ2-3
D gene: TRBD2
V gene: TRBV9
CDR3 DNA: TGTGCCAGCAGCGTAACTAGCGGGAGTTCGGATACGCAGTATTTT
CDR3 protein: CASSVTSGSSDTQYF

J gene: TRBJ1-1
D gene: TRBD1
V gene: TRBV2
CDR3 DNA: TGTGCCAGCAGTGCGGGACAGGGAAACACTGAAGCTTTCTTT
CDR3 protein: CASSAGQGNTEAFF

J gene: TRBJ2-7
D gene: NA
V gene: TRBV2
CDR3 DNA: TGTGCCAGCAGTGTTAGGGGGTCCGACGAGCAGTACTTC
CDR3 protein: CASSVRGSDEQYF

J gene: TRBJ2-7
D gene: TRBD2
V gene: TRBV13
CDR3 DNA: TGTGCCAGCACCACCCGGTGGGCGGGAGAGAGCTCCTACGAGCAGTACTTC
CDR3 protein: CASTTRWAGESSYEQYF

J gene: TRBJ1-3
D gene: TRBD1
V gene: TRBV11-3
CDR3 DNA: TGTGCCAGCACCACATCGGGACAGCACTCTGGAAACACCATATATTTT
CDR3 protein: CASTTSGQHSGNTIYF

J gene: TRBJ2-1
D gene: NA
V gene: TRBV21-1
CDR3 DNA: TGTGCCAGCAGCAAAAACCCCCTCCAGTACAATGAGCAGTTCTTC
CDR3 protein: CASSKNPLQYNEQFF

J gene: TRBJ2-1
D gene: TRBD2
V gene: TRBV9
CDR3 DNA: TGTGCCAGCAGCGCCGAGCTAGCGGGAGGGTACAATGAGCAGTTCTTC
CDR3 protein: CASSAELAGGYNEQFF

J gene: TRBJ2-3
D gene: NA
V gene: TRBV18
CDR3 DNA: TGTGCCAGCTCACCACCGGATGGCGGCCGGGGCACAGATACGCAGTATTTT
CDR3 protein: CASSPPDGGRGTDTQYF

J gene: TRBJ2-5
D gene: TRBD2
V gene: TRBV11-2
CDR3 DNA: TGTGCCAGCAGCCTGGGCGGGAGGTTTGAGACCCAGTACTTC
CDR3 protein: CASSLGGRFETQYF

J gene: TRBJ2-3
D gene: NA
V gene: TRBV6-5
CDR3 DNA: TGTGCCAGCCGGCTAGCTACGATTCATACGCAGTATTTT
CDR3 protein: CASRLATIHTQYF

J gene: TRBJ2-1
D gene: TRBD2
V gene: TRBV19
CDR3 DNA: TGTGCCAGTAGCATGACTAGCGGGGGTACCTACAATGAGCAGTTCTTC
CDR3 protein: CASSMTSGGTYNEQFF

J gene: TRBJ1-5
D gene: NA
V gene: TRBV27
CDR3 DNA: TGTGCCAGCAGTTTGAACTCTGGTCAGCCCCAGCATTTT
CDR3 protein: CASSLNSGQPQHF

J gene: TRBJ2-5
D gene: NA
V gene: TRBV24-1
CDR3 DNA: TGTGCCACCAGCGAATTTCGGGAAGGGTCCCAAGAGACCCAGTACTTC
CDR3 protein: CATSEFREGSQETQYF

J gene: TRBJ2-7
D gene: NA
V gene: TRBV30
CDR3 DNA: TGTGCCTGGAGTGGGAGGGGATCATCCTACGAGCAGTACTTC
CDR3 protein: CAWSGRGSSYEQYF

J gene: TRBJ1-5
D gene: TRBD1
V gene: TRBV18
CDR3 DNA: TGTGCCAGCTCAGGACAGGGTACGGGTAGCAATCAGCCCCAGCATTTT
CDR3 protein: CASSGQGTGSNQPQHF

J gene: TRBJ2-1
D gene: TRBD2
V gene: TRBV6-4
CDR3 DNA: TGTGCCAGCAGTGACACAGCGGGGCTCAACAATGAGCAGTTCTTC
CDR3 protein: CASSDTAGLNNEQFF

J gene: TRBJ2-7
D gene: TRBD1
V gene: TRBV27
CDR3 DNA: TGTGCCAGCAGTACCCGGGACAGGGGCTCCTACGAGCAGTACTTC
CDR3 protein: CASSTRDRGSYEQYF